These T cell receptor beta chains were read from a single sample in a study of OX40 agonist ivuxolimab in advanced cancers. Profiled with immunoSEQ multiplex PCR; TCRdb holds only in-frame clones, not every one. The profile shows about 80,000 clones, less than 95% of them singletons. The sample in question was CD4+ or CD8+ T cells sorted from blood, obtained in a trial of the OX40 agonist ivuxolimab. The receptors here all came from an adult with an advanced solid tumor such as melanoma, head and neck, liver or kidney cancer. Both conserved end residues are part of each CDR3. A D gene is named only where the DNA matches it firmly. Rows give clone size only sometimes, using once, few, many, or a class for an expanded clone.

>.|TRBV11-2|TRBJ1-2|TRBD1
TGTGCCAGCAGCTCCACAGGGGGCGCGGGTGGCTACACCTTC
CASSSTGGAGGYTF
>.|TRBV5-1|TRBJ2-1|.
TGCGCCAGCAGCTTGGACCCAGCGGGTAGCTCCTACAATGAGCAGTTCTTC
CASSLDPAGSSYNEQFF
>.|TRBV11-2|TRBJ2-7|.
TGTGCCAGCAGCTTAGGGGTCAGCTCCTACGAGCAGTACTTC
CASSLGVSSYEQYF
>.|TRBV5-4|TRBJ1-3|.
TGTGCCAGCAGCTTGAGGCAGGCAGGAACCATATATTTT
CASSLRQAGTIYF
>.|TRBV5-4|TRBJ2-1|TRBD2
TGTGCCAGCAGCTTGGGTGGACTAGCGGGGGGGCTTGAGCAGTTCTTC
CASSLGGLAGGLEQFF
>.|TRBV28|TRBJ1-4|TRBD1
TGTGCCAGCAGTTTATACTTGCTGGGACAGGGCGGCAGGGAAAAACTGTTTTTT
CASSLYLLGQGGREKLFF
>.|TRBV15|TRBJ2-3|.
TGTGCCACCAGCAGAGACCCGAGCACAGATACGCAGTATTTT
CATSRDPSTDTQYF
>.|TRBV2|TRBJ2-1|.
TGTGCCAGCAGTGAATTAGGTCCCCGGGGTGATTTTTACAATGAGCAGTTCTTC
CASSELGPRGDFYNEQFF
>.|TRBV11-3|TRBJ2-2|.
TGTGCCAGCAGCTTAGACACCGGGGAGCTGTTTTTT
CASSLDTGELFF
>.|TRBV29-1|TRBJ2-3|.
TGCAGCGTCGACGTAGATACGCAGTATTTT
CSVDVDTQYF
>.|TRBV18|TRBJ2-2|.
TGTGCCAGCTCACCACAGCTTACAGGGTCCGGGGAGCTGTTTTTT
CASSPQLTGSGELFF
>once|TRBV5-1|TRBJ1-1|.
TGCGCCAGCAGCACCCGGACACGGAACCCTGTGGACACTGAAGCTTTCTTT
CASSTRTRNPVDTEAFF
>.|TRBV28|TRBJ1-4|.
TGTGCCAGCAGCCTCCCGACGGACTATAATGAAAAACTGTTTTTT
CASSLPTDYNEKLFF
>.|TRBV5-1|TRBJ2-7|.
TGCGCCAGCAGCTTGGGGACACTCCTAAGCTCCTACGAGCAGTACTTC
CASSLGTLLSSYEQYF
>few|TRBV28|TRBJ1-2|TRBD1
TGTGCCAGCAGTTTGGGCGGGGTACAGGGGCATGGCTACACCTTC
CASSLGGVQGHGYTF
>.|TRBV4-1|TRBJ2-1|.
TGCGCCAGCAGCCAAGATCCCCCCGGGAGCGAACTCCAGTTCTTC
CASSQDPPGSELQFF
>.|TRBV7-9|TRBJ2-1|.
TGTGCCAGCAGCGGGTACAATGAGCAGTTCTTC
CASSGYNEQFF
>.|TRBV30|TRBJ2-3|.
TGTGCCTGGAGACTAGCCGGGGCAGATACGCAGTATTTT
CAWRLAGADTQYF
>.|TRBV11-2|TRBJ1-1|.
TGTGCCAGCAGCTGGAACAGCGTGAACACTGAAGCTTTCTTT
CASSWNSVNTEAFF
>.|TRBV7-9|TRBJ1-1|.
TGTGCCAGCAGCCCTCAGGGGAGGAACACTGAAGCTTTCTTT
CASSPQGRNTEAFF
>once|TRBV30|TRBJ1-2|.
TGTGCCTGGACTGAACCGAGGGACGCCTATGGCTACACCTTC
CAWTEPRDAYGYTF
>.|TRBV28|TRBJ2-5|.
TGTGCCAGCAGTTTATGGGGAGGGGGCGAGACCCAGTACTTC
CASSLWGGGETQYF
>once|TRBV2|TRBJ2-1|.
TGTGCCAGCAGTCCACAAGGAGGGCAGTTCTTC
CASSPQGGQFF
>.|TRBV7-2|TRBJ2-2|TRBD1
TGTGCCAGCAGACTCGACAGGGCGCGAACCGGGGAGCTGTTTTTT
CASRLDRARTGELFF
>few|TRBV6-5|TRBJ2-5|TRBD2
TGTGCCAGCAGTTACGGGACTAGAGGGGGGACCCAGTACTTC
CASSYGTRGGTQYF
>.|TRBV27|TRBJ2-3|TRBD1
TGTGCCAGCAGTGTCTTGGGACAGGGGTCAGATACGCAGTATTTT
CASSVLGQGSDTQYF
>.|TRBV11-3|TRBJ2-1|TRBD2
TGTGCCAGCAGCTTAGGAACTAGCGGGGGGTGGGATGAGCAGTTCTTC
CASSLGTSGGWDEQFF
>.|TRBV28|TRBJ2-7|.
TGTGCCAGCAGAAGTCCGGGGTTGAGGGAGCAGTACTTC
CASRSPGLREQYF
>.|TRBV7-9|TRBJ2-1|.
TGTGCCAGCAGCTTATGGCCGGAGGACGACTTGTATGGCGAGCAGTTCTTC
CASSLWPEDDLYGEQFF
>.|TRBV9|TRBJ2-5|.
TGTGCCAGCAGCCCAAGAACAGTTTCGGAGACCCAGTACTTC
CASSPRTVSETQYF
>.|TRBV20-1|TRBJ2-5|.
TGCAGTGCTAGAGATCAAGAGACCCAGTACTTC
CSARDQETQYF
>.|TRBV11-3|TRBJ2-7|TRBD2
TGTGCCAGCAGCTTCGAAAGCGGGAGGGCCGAAGAGCAGTACTTC
CASSFESGRAEEQYF
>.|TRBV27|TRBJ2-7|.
TGTGCCAGCAGTTTATTAGGGTACGAGCAGTACTTC
CASSLLGYEQYF
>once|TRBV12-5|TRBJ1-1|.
TGTGCTAGTGGTTTGGTAAGGGGGGGGTACACTGAAGCTTTCTTT
CASGLVRGGYTEAFF
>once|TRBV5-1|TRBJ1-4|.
TGCGCCAGCAGCTTTCAGGGAACTAATGAAAAACTGTTTTTT
CASSFQGTNEKLFF
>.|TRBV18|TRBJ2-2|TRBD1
TGTGCCAGCTCACCCTACGGACAGGGATTCACCGGGGAGCTGTTTTTT
CASSPYGQGFTGELFF
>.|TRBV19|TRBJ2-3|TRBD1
TGTGCCAGTAGTATTAGTCCAGGGGGATTTGAAACGCAGTATTTT
CASSISPGGFETQYF
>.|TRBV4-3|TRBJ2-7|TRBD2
TGCGCCAGCAGCCAAGATATACGGCGGGGGGGGTACGAGCAGTACTTC
CASSQDIRRGGYEQYF
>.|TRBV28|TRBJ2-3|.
TGTGCCAGCAGTGTTCTTACAGATACGCAGTATTTT
CASSVLTDTQYF
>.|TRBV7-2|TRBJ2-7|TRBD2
TGTGCCAGCGGACCTAGCGGGGGGTTATACGAGCAGTACTTC
CASGPSGGLYEQYF
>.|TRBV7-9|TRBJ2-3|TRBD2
TGTGCCAGCTTTCGGGGGGGCACAGATACGCAGTATTTT
CASFRGGTDTQYF
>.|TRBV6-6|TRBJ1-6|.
TGTGCCAGCATGCCGGGGGAGGCCTATAATTCACCCCTCCACTTT
CASMPGEAYNSPLHF